The rows below give T cell receptor beta chains drawn from one sample of a study of beta chain features in type 1 diabetes. The method was immunoSEQ multiplex PCR; TCRdb's version includes in-frame clones alone and lacks a portion of them. This sample has hundreds of thousands of clones; around 7.6% occur once, and the top ten carry 0.44%. Sequencing was done on a sample of central memory CD4+ T cells from blood. These receptors were collected from a woman in her late teens or twenties in good health. Both conserved end residues are trimmed from each CDR3. The order of the fields is V gene, CDR3 protein.

TRBV7-6 | ASSLNAGPQADTQY
TRBV4-3 | ASSQAGAGSQEKLF
TRBV7-9 | ASSAGQGDKNIQY
TRBV2 | ASRDNADTQY
TRBV13 | ASSLGPADEQY
TRBV10-3 | AIGPSSGNTIY
TRBV6-6 | ASSRTSGAYNEQF
TRBV23-1 | ASTDHRERTQY
TRBV5-1 | ASGQGPNQPQH
TRBV27 | ASSLKGSGANVLT
TRBV7-8 | ASNQAGVVGANVLT
TRBV7-3 | ASSLMGGQVNEQF
TRBV7-6 | ASSLSPSGGSTDTQY
TRBV5-1 | ASSLGLAGGDYEQY
TRBV7-2 | ASSLRGEAF
TRBV2 | ASRDRASNQPQH
TRBV28 | ASSWGFQPQH
TRBV7-2 | ASSLTSGSIYEQF
TRBV5-1 | ASSSTGTSGYNEQF
TRBV7-3 | ASSPTGGEDTQY
TRBV6-5 | ASSYQYSGANVLT
TRBV7-7 | ASSCDLEARQETQY
TRBV5-8 | ASSSPRTHPYGYT
TRBV14 | ASSQDGRRGYT
TRBV19 | ASSITTLTDTQY
TRBV6-5 | ASSYSPRSYNEQF
TRBV28 | ASRPQGSYEQY
TRBV28 | ASSLSGGPGANVLT
TRBV18 | ASSPVVAGVGETQY
TRBV7-2 | ASSLEPGNTQY
TRBV4-2 | ASSLSALNTEAF
TRBV19 | ASSIRSDRALTEAF
TRBV10-3 | AIKPGLDTDTQY
TRBV6-6 | ASSFGQNYGYGYT
TRBV9 | ASSVAAGRGTGNTIY
TRBV4-2 | ASSQEGQGRGYT
TRBV18 | ASSPGTGGGNTEAF
TRBV5-1 | ASSPPATTEAF
TRBV4-1 | ASSQEARRGVGGRETQY
TRBV7-2 | ASSPHPPLEQY
TRBV7-3 | ASSLLDRGSSGELF
TRBV11-2 | ASSPLDEQF
TRBV7-9 | ASSFGTGGAETQY
TRBV5-1 | ASSLVAGANYGYT
TRBV4-1 | ASSQDRRTGASRREDTQY
TRBV7-9 | ASSLAGGLDTQY
TRBV7-2 | ASSLVWGQVGHTEAF
TRBV29-1 | SVERQGRETQY
TRBV6-5 | ASSYSRAHEQF
TRBV5-6 | ASSSLGGAGELF
TRBV2 | ASSEGLRGGSPEAF
TRBV11-1 | ASSKLPLAGTDTQY
TRBV15 | ATQATSGLQLETQY
TRBV27 | ASKDLAAPVHEQY